These T cell receptor beta chains were read from a single sample in a study of CD8+CD57+ T cells in acquired aplastic anemia. TCRdb used MiXCR to reprocess the reads, holding one entry per CDR3 protein. The sample comprises around 150,000 distinct CDR3 sequences, approximately 41% of which are singletons, and roughly 8.9% rests with the top ten. The sample comprised sorted CD4+, CD8+, or CD8+CD57+ T cells (not recorded which) from PBMCs. The source of these receptors is a human donor in good health, serving as a control. The CDR3 runs from the conserved cysteine through the conserved F or W. The order of the fields is CDR3 protein, CDR3 DNA, V gene, J gene, clone size, D gene, CDR3 length. The D gene is left open where the match is weak. Size tells how often a clone was seen (once, few, many) or the class of an expanded clone, and some rows leave it out.

CASSFMGQGGRGYTF,TGTGCCAGCAGTTTTATGGGACAGGGAGGAAGAGGCTACACCTTC,TRBV27,TRBJ1-2,few,TRBD1,15
CASSLGGTDNEKLFF,TGTGCCAGCAGCCTAGGGGGGACAGACAATGAAAAACTGTTTTTT,TRBV7-6,TRBJ1-4,many,TRBD1,15
CASSPRTSGSRYIYEQYF,TGTGCCAGCAGCCCCCGGACTAGCGGCAGTCGGTATATCTACGAGCAGTACTTC,TRBV7-8,TRBJ2-7,.,TRBD2,18
CASSLRGSPNTEAFF,TGTGCCAGCAGCCTTAGAGGGAGCCCGAACACTGAAGCTTTCTTT,TRBV3-1,TRBJ1-1,few,.,15
CAWSVMTLDRSTQYF,TGTGCCTGGAGTGTAATGACTCTCGACCGGAGTACGCAGTATTTT,TRBV30,TRBJ2-3,few,.,15
CASSVASGGGEQFF,TGTGCCAGCAGCGTGGCTAGCGGGGGGGGTGAGCAGTTCTTC,TRBV9,TRBJ2-1,few,TRBD2,14
CASSLVASNEKLFF,TGTGCCAGTAGTCTCGTAGCGTCTAATGAAAAACTGTTTTTT,TRBV19,TRBJ1-4,.,.,14
CAISPRGGDTEAFF,TGTGCCATCTCCCCTCGGGGGGGCGACACTGAAGCTTTCTTT,TRBV10-3,TRBJ1-1,many,.,14
CASSERTGGDGYTF,TGTGCCAGCAGTGAAAGAACAGGGGGCGATGGCTACACCTTC,TRBV25-1,TRBJ1-2,.,TRBD1,14
CASSLLGAGGDGYTF,TGCGCCAGCAGCTTATTGGGGGCAGGGGGCGATGGCTACACCTTC,TRBV7-2,TRBJ1-2,few,TRBD1,15
CASSLRSGGGAGDTQYF,TGTGCCAGCAGCTTACGGTCGGGCGGGGGAGCGGGGGATACGCAGTATTTT,TRBV7-6,TRBJ2-3,many,TRBD2,17
CAWSAVWDRAKETQYF,TGTGCCTGGAGTGCGGTCTGGGACAGGGCTAAAGAGACCCAGTACTTC,TRBV30,TRBJ2-5,.,TRBD1,16